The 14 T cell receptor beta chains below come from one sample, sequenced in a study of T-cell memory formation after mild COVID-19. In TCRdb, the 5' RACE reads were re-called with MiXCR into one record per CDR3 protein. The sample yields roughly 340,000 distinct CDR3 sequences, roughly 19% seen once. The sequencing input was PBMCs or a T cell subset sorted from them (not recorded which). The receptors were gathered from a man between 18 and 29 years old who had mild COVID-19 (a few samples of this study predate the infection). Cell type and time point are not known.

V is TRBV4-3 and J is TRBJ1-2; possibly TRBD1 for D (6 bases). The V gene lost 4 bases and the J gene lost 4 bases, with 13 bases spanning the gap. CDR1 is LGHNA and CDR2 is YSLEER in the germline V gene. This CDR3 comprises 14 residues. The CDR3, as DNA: TGCGCCAGCAGCCGAAACAGGGACGTCTATGGCTACACCTTC. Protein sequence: CASSRNRDVYGYTF.

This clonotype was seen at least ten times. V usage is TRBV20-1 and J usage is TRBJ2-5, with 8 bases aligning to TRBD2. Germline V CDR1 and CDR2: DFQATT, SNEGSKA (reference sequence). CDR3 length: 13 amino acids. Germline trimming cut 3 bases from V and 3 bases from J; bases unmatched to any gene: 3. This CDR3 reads CSASGGVEETQYF. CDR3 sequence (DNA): TGCAGTGCTAGCGGGGGGGTTGAAGAGACCCAGTACTTC.

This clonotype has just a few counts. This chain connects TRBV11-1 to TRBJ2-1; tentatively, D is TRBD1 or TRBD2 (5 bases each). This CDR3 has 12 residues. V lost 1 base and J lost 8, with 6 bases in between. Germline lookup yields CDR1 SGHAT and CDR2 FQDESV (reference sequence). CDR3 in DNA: TGTGCCAGCAGCTTAGGGGACGATGAGCAGTTCTTC. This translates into CASSLGDDEQFF.

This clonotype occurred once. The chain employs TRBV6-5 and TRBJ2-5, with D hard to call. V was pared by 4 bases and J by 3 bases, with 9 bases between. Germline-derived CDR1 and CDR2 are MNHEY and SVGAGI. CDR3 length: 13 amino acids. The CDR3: CASSSRPKETQYF. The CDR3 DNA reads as TGTGCCAGCAGTTCGAGACCAAAAGAGACCCAGTACTTC.

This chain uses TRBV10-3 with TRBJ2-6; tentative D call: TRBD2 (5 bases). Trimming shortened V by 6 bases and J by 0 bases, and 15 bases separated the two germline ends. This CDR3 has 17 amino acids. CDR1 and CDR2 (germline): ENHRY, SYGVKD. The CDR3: CAIRTGRERSGANVLTF. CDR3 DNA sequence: TGTGCCATCAGGACCGGACGGGAACGCTCTGGGGCCAACGTCCTGACTTTC.

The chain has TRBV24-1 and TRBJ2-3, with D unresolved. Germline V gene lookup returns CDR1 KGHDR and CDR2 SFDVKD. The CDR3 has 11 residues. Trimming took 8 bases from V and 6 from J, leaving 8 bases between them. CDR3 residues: CATMYGDTQYF. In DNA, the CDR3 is TGTGCCACCATGTATGGCGATACGCAGTATTTT.

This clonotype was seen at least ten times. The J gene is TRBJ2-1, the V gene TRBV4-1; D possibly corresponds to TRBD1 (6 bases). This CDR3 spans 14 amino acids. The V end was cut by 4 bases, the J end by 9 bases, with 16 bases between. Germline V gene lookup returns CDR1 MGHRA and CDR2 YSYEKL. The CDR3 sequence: CASSPTSGVTEQFF. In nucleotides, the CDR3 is TGCGCCAGCAGCCCTACTTCAGGGGTCACTGAGCAGTTCTTC.

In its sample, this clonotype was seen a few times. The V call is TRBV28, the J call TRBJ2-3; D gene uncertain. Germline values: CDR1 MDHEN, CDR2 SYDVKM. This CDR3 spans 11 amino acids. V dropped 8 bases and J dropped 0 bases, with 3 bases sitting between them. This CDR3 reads CASHSTDTQYF. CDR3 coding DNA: TGTGCCAGCCACAGCACAGATACGCAGTATTTT.

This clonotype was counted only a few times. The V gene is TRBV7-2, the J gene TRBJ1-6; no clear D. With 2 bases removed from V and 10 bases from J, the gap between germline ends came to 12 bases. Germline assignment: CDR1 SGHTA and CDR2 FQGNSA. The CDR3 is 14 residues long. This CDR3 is CASSLSQSPSPLHF. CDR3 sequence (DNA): TGTGCCAGCAGCTTAAGCCAGTCGCCCTCACCCCTCCACTTT.

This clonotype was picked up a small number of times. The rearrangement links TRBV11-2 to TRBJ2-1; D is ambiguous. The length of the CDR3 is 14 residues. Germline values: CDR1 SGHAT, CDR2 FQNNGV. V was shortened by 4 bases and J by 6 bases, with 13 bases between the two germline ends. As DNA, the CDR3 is TGTGCCAGCAGCTACTATAGGCTCTCCAATGAGCAGTTCTTC. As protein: CASSYYRLSNEQFF.

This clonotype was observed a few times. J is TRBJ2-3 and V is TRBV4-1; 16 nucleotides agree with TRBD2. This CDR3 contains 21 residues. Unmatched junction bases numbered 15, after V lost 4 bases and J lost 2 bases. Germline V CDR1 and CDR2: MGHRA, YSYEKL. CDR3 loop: CASSLILGGTSGGAVTDTQYF. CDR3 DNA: TGCGCCAGCAGCCTTATACTTGGTGGGACTAGCGGGGGGGCCGTCACAGATACGCAGTATTTT.

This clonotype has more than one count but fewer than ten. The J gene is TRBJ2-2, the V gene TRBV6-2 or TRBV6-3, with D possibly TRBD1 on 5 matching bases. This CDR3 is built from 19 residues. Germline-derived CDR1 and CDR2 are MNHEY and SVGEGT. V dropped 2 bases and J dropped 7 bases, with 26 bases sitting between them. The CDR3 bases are TGTGCCAGCAGTTACCCCAGCCAGCCGGGCCCAGGGTCTGGCGGGGAGCTGTTTTTT. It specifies CASSYPSQPGPGSGGELFF.

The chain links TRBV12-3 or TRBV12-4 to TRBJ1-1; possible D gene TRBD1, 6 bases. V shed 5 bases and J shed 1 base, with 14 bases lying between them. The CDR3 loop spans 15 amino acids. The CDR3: CASSGGGTANTEAFF. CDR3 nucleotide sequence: TGTGCCAGCAGTGGGGGCGGGACCGCGAACACTGAAGCTTTCTTT.

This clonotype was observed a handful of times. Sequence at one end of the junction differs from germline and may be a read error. The CDR3 is CASSPRAGAETQYF. CDR3 nucleotides: TGTGCTAGCAGCCCCCGCGCAGGCGCAGAGACCCAGTACTTC. The chain has TRBV7-7 and TRBJ2-5; unclear D gene. CDR1 and CDR2 from the germline V gene are SSHAT and FNYEAQ (reference sequence). This CDR3 has 14 residues.